These 16 T cell receptor beta chains were sequenced from one sample in a study of blood T cells in healthy people across ages (dated by TCRdb to between 2014 and 2016). Libraries were prepared through 5' RACE. The sequencer listed for this sample is Illumina HiSeq 2500. The second PCR ran for roughly 7 to 11 cycles and used a J-beta primer mix along with a sample-barcoded 5' primer. TCRdb took the public reads, trimmed them with fastp at Q25, ran MiXCR for clone calling and kept in-frame beta chains. Each CDR3 protein appears once, grouped with its most common genes and DNA. Recorded for this sample are 600,000 to 900,000 distinct CDR3 sequences; about 26% of them occurred a single time. Clones ranked in the top ten supply 2.5% to 3.5% of the sample. The data were also submitted as part of a second study, on T cells of mothers and their children.

Sequencing input: blood. All receptors come from a boy between 10 and 17 years old in good health.

The CDR3 DNA reads TGTGCCTCCGGGGGCCCAGCAAACTATGGCTACACCTTC. It yields the protein CASGGPANYGYTF. V is TRBV10-3 and J is TRBJ1-2; D perhaps matches TRBD1 (6 bases). The CDR3 loop spans 13 amino acids. Germline lookup yields CDR1 ENHRY and CDR2 SYGVKD. The V end was cut by 11 bases, the J end by 2 bases, with 15 bases between.

This clonotype was seen more than once but under ten times. The V call is TRBV14, the J call TRBJ2-5; D could derive from TRBD1 or TRBD2 (5 bases each). V shed 0 bases and J shed 5 bases, with 16 bases lying between them. The V gene's germline CDR1 is SGHDN and CDR2 FVKESK. This CDR3 spans 16 amino acids. DNA of the CDR3: TGTGCCAGCAGCCAAGAGGGACGGCAGTTGCGCGAGACCCAGTACTTC. Translated, it gives CASSQEGRQLRETQYF.

This clonotype was observed a handful of times. The chain links TRBV6-1 to TRBJ2-6; 7 nucleotides align to TRBD1. The CDR3 totals 16 residues. CDR1 and CDR2 (germline): MNHNS, SASEGT. V was pared by 4 bases and J by 6 bases, with 9 bases of the junction left unmatched. The CDR3 region is CASSGGTAPTANVLTF. The CDR3, as DNA: TGTGCCAGCAGTGGAGGGACAGCGCCGACGGCCAACGTCCTGACTTTC.

The CDR3 sequence: CASSLAGGPTQYF. CDR3 DNA sequence: TGTGCCAGCAGCTTAGCGGGGGGGCCTACGCAGTATTTT. The V call is TRBV7-2, the J call TRBJ2-3; perhaps TRBD2 as D (7 bases). V shed 0 bases and J shed 8 bases, with 9 bases lying between them. This CDR3 spans 13 amino acids. From germline, CDR1 is SGHTA and CDR2 FQGNSA.

The sample holds a few counts of this clonotype. The chain is built from TRBV4-1 and TRBJ2-7, with TRBD1 matching 8 bases. In germline, CDR1 is MGHRA, CDR2 YSYEKL. The CDR3 has 15 residues. Trimming cost V 4 bases and J 2 bases; bases outside gene matches: 7. In DNA form, the CDR3 reads TGCGCCAGCAGCCGGACTGGACAGGGCCCCTACGAGCAGTACTTC. Protein: CASSRTGQGPYEQYF.

V and J are TRBV7-2 and TRBJ2-7, with 13 bases identical to TRBD2. The CDR3 totals 17 residues. The germline CDR1 and CDR2 sequences are SGHTA and FQGNSA. V shed 5 bases and J 0 bases; nucleotides not matched to a gene: 7. The CDR3 region is CASSPPTSGRVSYEQYF. CDR3 nucleotide sequence: TGTGCCAGCAGCCCGCCCACTAGCGGGAGGGTCTCCTACGAGCAGTACTTC.

Ten or more counts support this clonotype. This sequence joins TRBV7-9 and TRBJ2-3; tentatively, D is TRBD1 or TRBD2 (5 bases each). V gave up 3 bases and J gave up 0 bases, with 16 bases separating them. Germline V gene lookup returns CDR1 SEHNR and CDR2 FQNEAQ (reference sequence). The CDR3 consists of 17 residues. CDR3 protein: CASSFGTRGPSTDTQYF. The CDR3 bases are TGTGCCAGCAGCTTTGGGACCCGGGGACCGAGCACAGATACGCAGTATTTT.

The chain carries TRBV10-3 and TRBJ2-7; tentatively, D is TRBD2 (6 bases). Trimming took 0 bases from V and 3 from J, leaving 12 bases between them. In germline, CDR1 is ENHRY, CDR2 SYGVKD. This CDR3 is 15 amino acids long. CDR3 protein: CAISESNSGHYEQYF. In DNA, the CDR3 is TGTGCCATCAGTGAGTCAAATAGCGGCCACTACGAGCAGTACTTC.

The chain combines TRBV25-1 with TRBJ2-3; D is possibly TRBD1 or TRBD2 (5 bases each). V was clipped by 1 base and J by 2 bases, with 10 bases between them. This CDR3 has 15 amino acids. Germline values: CDR1 MGHDK, CDR2 SYGVNS. The CDR3 loop is CASSELVGVTDTQYF. In nucleotides, the CDR3 is TGTGCCAGCAGTGAATTGGTGGGGGTCACAGATACGCAGTATTTT.

The J gene is TRBJ2-5, the V gene TRBV12-3 or TRBV12-4; 9 nucleotides align to TRBD2. This CDR3 has 16 residues. V trimming: 5 bases; J trimming: 0 bases; junction bases outside the gene matches: 7. The CDR3 DNA reads TGTGCCAGCAGTCTCCAGCGGGGGGCTTACCAAGAGACCCAGTACTTC. Amino acids: CASSLQRGAYQETQYF.

This clonotype was seen only a few times. The J gene is TRBJ2-4, the V gene TRBV4-1; maybe TRBD2 (5 bases). Trimming shortened V by 4 bases and J by 2 bases, and 18 bases separated the two germline ends. This CDR3 region has 17 residues. CDR1 and CDR2 (germline): MGHRA, YSYEKL. CDR3 region: CASSPGGEGATKNIQYF. CDR3 DNA: TGCGCCAGCAGCCCTGGAGGTGAGGGCGCAACCAAAAACATTCAGTACTTC.

In this sample, this clonotype turned up a few times. The chain recombines TRBV28 with TRBJ2-7; D possibly corresponds to TRBD1 (6 bases). The CDR3 is 15 residues long. Germline-derived CDR1 and CDR2 are MDHEN and SYDVKM. Trimming took off 5 bases at V and 6 bases at J, with 20 bases between the two ends. The CDR3 DNA reads TGTGCCAGCAGTCGCCCTACAGGGTTACCCCTCGAGCAGTACTTC. Protein: CASSRPTGLPLEQYF.

The chain combines TRBV5-1 with TRBJ2-5, with D possibly TRBD1 on 5 matching bases. CDR3 size: 16 residues. Germline CDR1 and CDR2: SGHRS and YFSETQ. Trimming removed 1 base from V and 0 bases from J, with 13 bases in between. CDR3 nucleotides: TGCGCCAGCAGCTTGTTGCACAGGACGAACCAAGAGACCCAGTACTTC. Its protein is CASSLLHRTNQETQYF.

This clonotype turned up a few times. This rearrangement joins TRBV10-3 to TRBJ2-5; perhaps D is TRBD1 or TRBD2 (7 bases each). With 6 bases removed from V and 5 bases from J, the gap between germline ends came to 16 bases. The CDR3 runs 14 residues. The germline V gene encodes CDR1 ENHRY and CDR2 SYGVKD. The CDR3 here is CAIRGGGITETQYF. The CDR3 DNA reads as TGTGCCATCAGGGGAGGGGGCATTACGGAGACCCAGTACTTC.

This clonotype was counted between two and nine times. V and J are TRBV19 and TRBJ1-5; 10 bases are a match to TRBD1. V lost 4 bases and J lost 4; bases outside the gene matches: 7. This CDR3 spans 16 amino acids. Germline CDR1 is LNHDA and CDR2 is SQIVND (reference sequence). CDR3 sequence reads: CASSTRQGAGNQPQHF. CDR3 nucleotide sequence: TGTGCCAGTAGTACCCGACAGGGGGCTGGGAATCAGCCCCAGCATTTT.

This clonotype was detected a few times. The chain couples TRBV13 to TRBJ1-4; 9 bases agree with TRBD1. V trimming: 5 bases; J trimming: 7 bases; junction bases outside the gene matches: 5. CDR1 is PRHDT, CDR2 FYEKMQ, per germline (reference sequence). The CDR3 sequence is 14 residues long. The CDR3 loop is CASSQGQGSEKLFF. CDR3 sequence (DNA): TGTGCCAGCAGCCAGGGACAGGGTAGTGAAAAACTGTTTTTT. The full variable domain, rest sourced from reference TRBV13 and TRBJ1-4, is AAGVIQSPRHLIKEKRETATLKCYPIPRHDTVYWYQQGPGQDPQFLISFYEKMQSDKGSIPDRFSAQQFSDYHSELNMSSLELGDSALYFCASSQGQGSEKLFFGSGTQLSVL.